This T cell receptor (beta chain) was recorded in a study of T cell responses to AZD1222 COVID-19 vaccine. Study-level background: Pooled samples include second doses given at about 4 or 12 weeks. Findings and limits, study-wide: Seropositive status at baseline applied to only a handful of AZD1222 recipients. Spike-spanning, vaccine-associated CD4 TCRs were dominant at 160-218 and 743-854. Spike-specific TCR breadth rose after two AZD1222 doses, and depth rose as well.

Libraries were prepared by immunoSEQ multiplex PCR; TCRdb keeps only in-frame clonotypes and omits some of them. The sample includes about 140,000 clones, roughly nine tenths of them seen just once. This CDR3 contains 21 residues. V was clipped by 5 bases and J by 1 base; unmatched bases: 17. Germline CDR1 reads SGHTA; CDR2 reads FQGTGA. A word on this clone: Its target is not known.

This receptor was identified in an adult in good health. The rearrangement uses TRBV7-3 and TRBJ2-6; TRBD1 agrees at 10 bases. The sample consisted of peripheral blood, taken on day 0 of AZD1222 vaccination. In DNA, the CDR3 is TGTGCCAGCAGCCTAGCTCCAACCGGGACAGGGGCTTCGTCTGGGGCCAACGTCCTGACTTTC. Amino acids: CASSLAPTGTGASSGANVLTF.